One and the same sample provided the 16 T cell receptor beta chains below, sequenced in a study of cytomegalovirus exposure and HLA in healthy donors. Primers: 60 Vbeta forward and 13 Jbeta reverse. Data came from immunoSEQ multiplex PCR; TCRdb stores just in-frame clones and leaves some out. The sample has about 210,000 clones; roughly 80% are singletons. Sequencing input: PBMCs. The receptor set was obtained from a man aged 40-49 years in good health and CMV-seropositive.

The chain uses TRBV5-1 and TRBJ2-1; 8 bases agree with TRBD2. Germline trimming cut 1 base from V and 2 bases from J; bases unmatched to any gene: 2. Looked up from germline, CDR1 is SGHRS and CDR2 is YFSETQ. CDR3 length: 15 residues. DNA for the CDR3: TGCGCCAGCAGCTTGACTAGCGGTACCTACAATGAGCAGTTCTTC. It yields the protein CASSLTSGTYNEQFF.

This sequence joins TRBV7-9 and TRBJ2-3, with a tentative D call TRBD2 (6 bases). The ends were cut back, 5 bases at V and 11 bases at J, with 17 bases in the middle. The CDR3 has 13 residues. Per germline, CDR1 SEHNR and CDR2 FQNEAQ (reference sequence). The CDR3 loop is CASSRDTGVEQYF. The CDR3 nucleotides read TGTGCCAGCAGCCGAGACACGGGAGTGGAGCAGTATTTT.

The chain uses TRBV27 and TRBJ2-7, with 9 bases aligning to TRBD2. The CDR3 loop spans 14 amino acids. Germline-derived CDR1 and CDR2 are MNHEY and SMNVEV (reference sequence). Losses at the gene ends were 6 bases for V and 2 bases for J; bases not matched to a gene: 5. DNA of the CDR3: TGTGCCAGCAGATTAGCGGGAGAGCCCTACGAGCAGTACTTC. It is translated as CASRLAGEPYEQYF.

This chain links TRBV6-6 with TRBJ1-5; 8 nucleotides line up with TRBD1. The V gene's germline CDR1 is MNHNY and CDR2 SVGAGI (reference sequence). This CDR3 contains 15 residues. V lost 5 bases to trimming and J lost 2 bases; unmatched junction nucleotides: 5. CDR3 sequence reads: CASSQDRDRNQPQHF. The CDR3 DNA is TGTGCCAGCAGTCAGGACAGGGACCGCAATCAGCCCCAGCATTTT.

This chain uses TRBV7-3 with TRBJ2-1; D not certain. CDR1 is SGHTA and CDR2 is FQGTGA in the germline V gene. Trimming removed 2 bases from V and 7 bases from J, with 12 bases in between. This CDR3 is built from 14 residues. CDR3 region: CASSLSPVRNEQFF. CDR3 nucleotide sequence: TGTGCCAGCAGCTTATCCCCTGTGCGGAATGAGCAGTTCTTC.

The chain carries TRBV5-1 and TRBJ2-1; D ambiguous. With 1 base removed from V and 6 bases from J, the gap between germline ends came to 11 bases. The CDR3 covers 14 residues. From germline, CDR1 is SGHRS and CDR2 YFSETQ. Here the CDR3 reads CASSLNTAVNEQFF. The CDR3 DNA follows: TGCGCCAGCAGCTTGAACACAGCCGTCAATGAGCAGTTCTTC. Together with reference TRBV5-1 and TRBJ2-1, the CDR3 gives the full variable domain: KAGVTQTPRYLIKTRGQQVTLSCSPISGHRSVSWYQQTPGQGLQFLFEYFSETQRNKGNFPGRFSGRQFSNSRSEMNVSTLELGDSALYLCASSLNTAVNEQFFGPGTRLTVL.

This clone was counted ten times or more. The chain couples TRBV11-2 to TRBJ1-2; D remains unclear. V was shortened by 1 base and J by 3 bases, with 9 bases between the two germline ends. The CDR3 runs 14 residues. Germline lookup yields CDR1 SGHAT and CDR2 FQNNGV. CDR3 amino acids: CASSLGQVDYGYTF. The CDR3 DNA follows: TGTGCCAGCAGCTTAGGTCAGGTAGACTATGGCTACACCTTC.

The rearrangement joins TRBV5-1 to TRBJ2-2; 8 bases fit TRBD1. This CDR3 is 17 amino acids long. The germline gives CDR1 SGHRS, CDR2 YFSETQ. V dropped 0 bases and J dropped 1; count of bases not matched to a gene: 5. The DNA for the CDR3 is TGCGCCAGCAGCTTGGTGGGACAGGCCTTGAACACCGGGGAGCTGTTTTTT. It specifies CASSLVGQALNTGELFF.

The chain recombines TRBV9 with TRBJ1-3, with D possibly matching TRBD1 (5 bases). CDR1 and CDR2 from the germline V gene are SGDLS and YYNGEE. This CDR3 contains 16 residues. V lost 0 bases and J 0 bases, leaving 10 bases between the germline ends. In DNA form, the CDR3 reads TGTGCCAGCAGCGTAGGGGGCACGAACTCTGGAAACACCATATATTTT. Protein sequence: CASSVGGTNSGNTIYF. Full variable domain (outside the CDR3, taken from reference TRBV9 and TRBJ1-3): DSGVTQTPKHLITATGQRVTLRCSPRSGDLSVYWYQQSLDQGLQFLIQYYNGEERAKGNILERFSAQQFPDLHSELNLSSLELGDSALYFCASSVGGTNSGNTIYFGEGSWLTVV.

This chain uses TRBV7-9 with TRBJ1-1; D is unclear. Germline V gene lookup returns CDR1 SEHNR and CDR2 FQNEAQ (reference sequence). The CDR3 is 15 amino acids. V was pared by 5 bases and J by 5 bases, with 18 bases between. CDR3 region: CASSPAGLPGTEAFF. CDR3 DNA sequence: TGTGCCAGCAGCCCCGCGGGCCTCCCGGGAACTGAAGCTTTCTTT.

The rearrangement uses TRBV6-5 and TRBJ2-7; 7 bases align to TRBD1. Germline CDR1 and CDR2: MNHEY and SVGAGI. This CDR3 contains 13 residues. V lost 6 bases to trimming and J lost 6 bases; unmatched junction nucleotides: 8. CDR3 residues: CASRRDSLREQYF. CDR3 DNA: TGTGCCAGCAGAAGGGACAGCCTTCGCGAGCAGTACTTC.

This clone was observed a single time. The V and J genes are TRBV4-1 and TRBJ2-6; possibly TRBD1 for D (6 bases). Trimming took 4 bases from V and 0 from J, leaving 19 bases between them. Germline V gene data show CDR1 as MGHRA and CDR2 as YSYEKL. This CDR3 has 19 amino acids. CDR3 sequence (DNA): TGCGCCAGCAGCCCAGCCAGGGGATGGCTCACCTCTGGGGCCAACGTCCTGACTTTC. Protein sequence: CASSPARGWLTSGANVLTF.

Concerning this clone itself: Sequence at one end of the junction differs from germline and may be a read error. The chain carries TRBV7-7 and TRBJ2-1; 10 nucleotides align to TRBD2. Germline loops: CDR1 SSHAT, CDR2 FNYEAQ (reference sequence). The CDR3 totals 13 residues. CDR3 sequence reads: CASSSSSGSEQFF. The CDR3 DNA reads as TGTGCTAGCAGCTCATCTAGCGGGAGCGAGCAGTTCTTC.

The V call is TRBV18, the J call TRBJ1-2; D remains unclear. The CDR3 is made up of 13 amino acids. V lost 6 bases to trimming and J lost 0 bases, with 8 bases between them. Germline V gene sequence: CDR1 KGHSH, CDR2 LQKENI. In DNA form, the CDR3 reads TGTGCCAGCTCCTCGGGATCTAACTATGGCTACACCTTC. As protein: CASSSGSNYGYTF.

The rearrangement uses TRBV5-1 and TRBJ1-1; 10 positions agree with TRBD1. CDR3 length: 16 residues. V lost 3 bases, J lost 0 bases, and 5 bases stayed unmatched. CDR1 is SGHRS, CDR2 YFSETQ, per germline. The CDR3 nucleotides read TGCGCCAGCAGCTGGGACAGGGGAGCCTTGAACACTGAAGCTTTCTTT. As protein: CASSWDRGALNTEAFF.

J is TRBJ1-4 and V is TRBV5-8; no reliable D call. The CDR3 has 15 residues. Between the trimmed V and J ends, which lost 1 base and 0 bases, there was a span of 7 bases. Germline V gene lookup returns CDR1 SGHTS and CDR2 YDEGEE. The CDR3 DNA is TGTGCCAGCAGCTTGTGGCAGACAACTAATGAAAAACTGTTTTTT. Protein: CASSLWQTTNEKLFF.